One and the same sample provided the 25 T cell receptor beta chains below, sequenced in a study of T cell changes during pregnancy in multiple sclerosis. The data were produced by immunoSEQ multiplex PCR, yet TCRdb's version contains in-frame clones alone and is incomplete. Counted here are around 92,000 clones, approximately 92% occurring once; the ten biggest clones make up around 4.1%. The sample in question was peripheral blood, obtained in the first trimester of pregnancy. The receptors originated from a female donor with multiple sclerosis, enrolled in a pregnancy study.

V usage is TRBV11-2 and J usage is TRBJ1-4; the D gene is possibly TRBD1 (5 bases). The CDR3 contains 15 residues. Germline CDR1 reads SGHAT; CDR2 reads FQNNGV. V was shortened by 2 bases and J by 8 bases, with 15 bases between the two germline ends. CDR3 sequence: CASSLWGSGWEKLFF. The CDR3 nucleotides are TGTGCCAGCAGCTTATGGGGCTCCGGATGGGAAAAACTGTTTTTT.

The V call is TRBV5-4, the J call TRBJ2-3, with 7 bases identical to TRBD2. Germline loops: CDR1 SGHNT, CDR2 YYREEE (reference sequence). V lost 9 bases to trimming and J lost 3 bases; unmatched junction nucleotides: 13. This CDR3 region has 15 residues. The CDR3 DNA sequence: TGTGCCACCCAGTCCGGACTAGTCGGGACAGATACGCAGTATTTT. This translates into CATQSGLVGTDTQYF.

This rearrangement joins TRBV7-6 to TRBJ1-6; 8 bases are a match to TRBD1. J was trimmed by 0 bases and V by 5 bases; bases with no gene match: 12. The CDR3 is 19 residues long. The germline V gene encodes CDR1 SGHVS and CDR2 FNYEAQ. This CDR3 is CASSARQGRLSSYNSPLHF. The DNA for the CDR3 is TGTGCCAGCAGCGCCAGACAGGGGAGATTAAGCTCCTATAATTCACCCCTCCACTTT.

The chain recombines TRBV7-2 with TRBJ2-7; 7 nucleotides line up with TRBD1. The CDR3 covers 13 residues. Looked up from germline, CDR1 is SGHTA and CDR2 is FQGNSA. Trimming cost V 5 bases and J 3 bases; bases outside gene matches: 4. CDR3 DNA: TGTGCCAGCAGCGGCAACAGGGGCTACGAGCAGTACTTC. It codes for CASSGNRGYEQYF. The variable domain in full, with the rest retrieved from reference TRBV7-2 and TRBJ2-7, is GAGVSQSPSNKVTEKGKDVELRCDPISGHTALYWYRQSLGQGLEFLIYFQGNSAPDKSGLPSDRFSAERTGGSVSTLTIQRTQQEDSAVYLCASSGNRGYEQYFGPGTRLTVT.

The chain links TRBV11-2 to TRBJ2-7, with D possibly TRBD2 on 6 matching bases. This CDR3 is 16 amino acids long. The germline CDR1 and CDR2 sequences are SGHAT and FQNNGV. Trimming left V 2 bases short and J 2 bases short, with 16 bases between. CDR3 amino acids: CASSLRLGSGAYEQYF. CDR3 DNA sequence: TGTGCCAGCAGCTTACGGTTGGGTTCGGGAGCCTACGAGCAGTACTTC.

The rearrangement links TRBV6-6 to TRBJ1-2, with TRBD1 matching 8 bases. Germline V gene sequence: CDR1 MNHNY, CDR2 SVGAGI (reference sequence). Losses at the gene ends were 7 bases for V and 3 bases for J; bases not matched to a gene: 4. The CDR3 sequence is 13 residues long. CDR3 DNA sequence: TGTGCCAGCATCGCAGGGGGCGACTATGGCTACACCTTC. Its translation: CASIAGGDYGYTF.

The rearrangement uses TRBV27 and TRBJ2-1; 11 bases line up with TRBD2. CDR1 and CDR2 (germline): MNHEY, SMNVEV (reference sequence). CDR3 size: 14 residues. V trimming: 3 bases; J trimming: 7 bases; junction bases outside the gene matches: 2. The CDR3 protein is CASSFTSGSNEQFF. The CDR3, as DNA: TGTGCCAGCAGTTTCACTAGCGGGAGTAATGAGCAGTTCTTC.

The chain employs TRBV9 and TRBJ1-6; 8 bases fit TRBD1. V was clipped by 3 bases and J by 9 bases; unmatched bases: 5. CDR1 and CDR2 from the germline V gene are SGDLS and YYNGEE. CDR3 length: 14 amino acids. Written as DNA, the CDR3 is TGTGCCAGCAGCGAAACAGGGGGAACTTCACCCCTCCACTTT. It codes for CASSETGGTSPLHF. Complete variable domain (other parts from reference TRBV9 and TRBJ1-6): DSGVTQTPKHLITATGQRVTLRCSPRSGDLSVYWYQQSLDQGLQFLIQYYNGEERAKGNILERFSAQQFPDLHSELNLSSLELGDSALYFCASSETGGTSPLHFGNGTRLTVT.

This clone was detected once. The chain joins TRBV6-5 to TRBJ1-5; D not resolved. There are 13 residues in the CDR3. In germline, CDR1 is MNHEY, CDR2 SVGAGI. V was shortened by 8 bases and J by 1 base, with 9 bases between the two germline ends. For the CDR3, the DNA is TGTGCCAGCTCTTCGGGGAGCAATCAGCCCCAGCATTTT. Translated, it gives CASSSGSNQPQHF.

This clone was observed once. This rearrangement joins TRBV5-1 to TRBJ1-1; D remains unclear. V lost 0 bases and J 5 bases, leaving 8 bases between the germline ends. This CDR3 region has 13 residues. CDR1 and CDR2 (germline): SGHRS, YFSETQ. CDR3 coding DNA: TGCGCCAGCAGCTTGGTTGCGGGGACTGAAGCTTTCTTT. It encodes CASSLVAGTEAFF.

The V and J genes are TRBV27 and TRBJ1-1; 9 bases match TRBD1. The V gene's germline CDR1 is MNHEY and CDR2 SMNVEV (reference sequence). The CDR3 consists of 15 residues. The V gene end was trimmed by 2 bases and the J gene end by 1 base; junction bases not matched to a gene: 2. CDR3 nucleotide sequence: TGTGCCAGCAGTTTAGGGACAGGGACGAACACTGAAGCTTTCTTT. This sequence encodes CASSLGTGTNTEAFF.

This clone was recorded a few times. V and J are TRBV28 and TRBJ1-6; 8 bases match TRBD1. V shed 6 bases, J shed 10 bases, and the junction held 11 bases outside the gene matches. Germline values: CDR1 MDHEN, CDR2 SYDVKM. CDR3 size: 15 residues. The CDR3 loop is CASSYSDRGGSPLHF. The CDR3 nucleotides read TGTGCCAGCAGCTACTCTGACAGGGGTGGATCACCCCTCCACTTT.

The chain is built from TRBV19 and TRBJ1-6; 9 bases line up with TRBD1. Germline-derived CDR1 and CDR2 are LNHDA and SQIVND (reference sequence). The CDR3 covers 15 residues. Trimming removed 9 bases from V and 11 bases from J; junction bases left unmatched: 14. The CDR3 coding sequence is TGTGCCAGCTCTTCCACCGGACAGGGGATAGCACCCCTCCACTTT. Translated, it gives CASSSTGQGIAPLHF.

The rearrangement links TRBV5-1 to TRBJ2-3; D may be TRBD1 (6 bases). Trimming removed 4 bases from V and 4 bases from J, with 13 bases in between. The length of the CDR3 is 14 residues. Germline loops: CDR1 SGHRS, CDR2 YFSETQ. Written as DNA, the CDR3 is TGCGCCAGCAGCACTCAGACAGGCGCAGATACGCAGTATTTT. This translates into CASSTQTGADTQYF.

This clone has more than one count but fewer than ten. The chain links TRBV18 to TRBJ1-1, with 8 nucleotides matching TRBD1. CDR1 and CDR2 (germline): KGHSH, LQKENI. V lost 3 bases to trimming and J lost 0 bases; unmatched junction nucleotides: 3. This CDR3 is built from 15 residues. The CDR3 spells CASSPTTGVNTEAFF. CDR3 nucleotide sequence: TGTGCCAGCTCACCGACGACAGGGGTGAACACTGAAGCTTTCTTT.

The chain is built from TRBV29-1 and TRBJ1-4, with a tentative D call TRBD1 (5 bases). The CDR3 runs to 13 residues. Germline V CDR1 and CDR2: SQVTM, ANQGSEA. V dropped 4 bases and J dropped 7 bases, with 13 bases sitting between them. CDR3 region: CSVVNPGSEKLFF. The CDR3, as DNA: TGCAGCGTTGTAAATCCAGGGTCTGAAAAACTGTTTTTT.

The chain joins TRBV19 to TRBJ2-7; TRBD2 matches 8 bases. The CDR3 is 12 residues long. J was trimmed by 6 bases and V by 3 bases; bases with no gene match: 1. Germline loops: CDR1 LNHDA, CDR2 SQIVND (reference sequence). This CDR3 reads CASSIGGAEQYF. DNA of the CDR3: TGTGCCAGTAGTATCGGGGGGGCCGAGCAGTACTTC.

The chain links TRBV7-9 to TRBJ2-4; 8 bases are shared with TRBD2. CDR1 and CDR2 from the germline V gene are SEHNR and FQNEAQ (reference sequence). V lost 2 bases, J lost 4 bases, and 4 bases stayed unmatched. This CDR3 is 15 amino acids long. CDR3 bases: TGTGCCAGCAGCTTATTGACGGGGGGGAAAAACATTCAGTACTTC. Protein: CASSLLTGGKNIQYF.

The chain has TRBV29-1 and TRBJ2-2; no clear D. V was pared by 5 bases and J by 0 bases, with 10 bases between. From germline, CDR1 is SQVTM and CDR2 ANQGSEA. The CDR3 loop spans 14 amino acids. The CDR3 nucleotides read TGCAGCGTTTATGTAACGGCGAACACCGGGGAGCTGTTTTTT. Encoded protein: CSVYVTANTGELFF.

The chain employs TRBV13 and TRBJ1-2, with D perhaps matching TRBD1 (6 bases). Germline CDR1 and CDR2: PRHDT and FYEKMQ (reference sequence). The CDR3 is 12 amino acids. The V end was cut by 3 bases, the J end by 8 bases, with 10 bases between. CDR3 nucleotides: TGTGCCAGCAGCTTCAACAGGGAAGGCTACACCTTC. Translation gives CASSFNREGYTF.

This chain joins TRBV6-7 and TRBJ1-3, with D unresolved. TRBV6-7 is marked as an open reading frame, function uncertain. The CDR3 consists of 15 residues. V lost 8 bases, J lost 2 bases, and 16 bases lay in between. The CDR3 sequence is CASPTPGEPGNTIYF. In nucleotides, the CDR3 is TGTGCCAGCCCCACTCCCGGGGAGCCTGGAAACACCATATATTTT.

The chain employs TRBV7-8 and TRBJ1-2; a weak D match, TRBD1 (5 bases). Germline CDR1 reads SGHVS; CDR2 reads FQNEAQ. The V and J ends lost 3 bases and 2 bases respectively, with 13 bases between them. This CDR3 spans 15 amino acids. CDR3 amino acids: CASSFDRQPNYGYTF. Here the CDR3 DNA reads TGTGCCAGCAGCTTCGACAGACAGCCCAACTATGGCTACACCTTC.

The genes are TRBV9 and TRBJ1-6; D remains unclear. With 4 bases removed from V and 7 bases from J, the gap between germline ends came to 12 bases. The CDR3 has 14 residues. From germline, CDR1 is SGDLS and CDR2 YYNGEE. CDR3 bases: TGTGCCAGCAGCTCCAGGACGGGGAATTCACCCCTCCACTTT. Protein sequence: CASSSRTGNSPLHF. The full variable domain, rest sourced from reference TRBV9 and TRBJ1-6, is DSGVTQTPKHLITATGQRVTLRCSPRSGDLSVYWYQQSLDQGLQFLIQYYNGEERAKGNILERFSAQQFPDLHSELNLSSLELGDSALYFCASSSRTGNSPLHFGNGTRLTVT.

The rearrangement uses TRBV27 and TRBJ2-2, with 8 nucleotides matching TRBD2. Losses at the gene ends were 1 base for V and 4 bases for J; bases not matched to a gene: 8. The germline V gene has CDR1 MNHEY and CDR2 SMNVEV (reference sequence). The CDR3 is 17 amino acids. The CDR3 spells CASSLLRGEVSTGELFF. Written as DNA, the CDR3 is TGTGCCAGCAGTTTATTGCGGGGGGAGGTTAGCACCGGGGAGCTGTTTTTT.

This rearrangement joins TRBV14 to TRBJ2-1, with 9 positions matching TRBD2. Germline V gene data show CDR1 as SGHDN and CDR2 as FVKESK. After removal of 4 bases from V and 5 bases from J, the junction contained 12 bases not matched to a gene. The CDR3 extends over 17 amino acids. The DNA of the CDR3 is TGTGCCAGCAGCCTAAAACCGGGACTAGCTCGCCACAATGAGCAGTTCTTC. Translation gives CASSLKPGLARHNEQFF.